The 11 T cell receptor beta chains in this list originate from one sample, sequenced in a study of CD8 T cells in ankylosing spondylitis. Using its own MiXCR run on the 5' RACE reads, TCRdb lists one record per CDR3 protein. The data hold about 340,000 distinct CDR3 sequences, with roughly 14% observed a single time. Input material: blood, either unsorted or a sorted T cell fraction (not recorded which). The receptors originated from a male donor with ankylosing spondylitis or in good health (not recorded which).

The chain joins TRBV5-1 to TRBJ2-2; unclear D gene. The length of the CDR3 is 12 residues. V lost 4 bases and J lost 6, with 7 bases in between. CDR1 SGHRS and CDR2 YFSETQ come from the germline V gene. The CDR3 reads CASSPEAGELFF. Here the CDR3 DNA reads TGCGCCAGCAGCCCAGAGGCCGGGGAGCTGTTTTTT. The entire variable domain, with the rest obtained from reference TRBV5-1 and TRBJ2-2, is as follows: KAGVTQTPRYLIKTRGQQVTLSCSPISGHRSVSWYQQTPGQGLQFLFEYFSETQRNKGNFPGRFSGRQFSNSRSEMNVSTLELGDSALYLCASSPEAGELFFGEGSRLTVL.

The chain is built from TRBV5-1 and TRBJ2-3; 11 positions agree with TRBD2. V lost 4 bases, J lost 5 bases, and 9 bases stayed unmatched. The length of the CDR3 is 16 residues. Looked up from germline, CDR1 is SGHRS and CDR2 is YFSETQ. The CDR3 loop reads CASSVPSGGLEDTQYF. The DNA of the CDR3 is TGCGCCAGCAGCGTCCCTAGCGGGGGGCTAGAAGATACGCAGTATTTT.

V is TRBV5-1 and J is TRBJ1-4, with D perhaps TRBD1 (5 bases). Germline V gene lookup returns CDR1 SGHRS and CDR2 YFSETQ. CDR3 length equals 14 residues. Trimming shortened V by 2 bases and J by 13 bases, and 18 bases separated the two germline ends. This CDR3 reads CASSLEGALGRLFF. The CDR3 DNA follows: TGCGCCAGCAGCTTAGAAGGGGCCCTCGGAAGACTGTTTTTT.

The table lists this clonotype with a count of one. The chain carries TRBV15 and TRBJ1-1; no firm D call. Germline V gene lookup returns CDR1 LNHNV and CDR2 YYDKDF (reference sequence). The ends were cut back, 0 bases at V and 5 bases at J, with 13 bases in the middle. CDR3 length: 15 residues. The CDR3 nucleotides read TGTGCCACCAGCAGAGATATGGGAGTATGGACTGAAGCTTTCTTT. Protein sequence: CATSRDMGVWTEAFF.

CDR3 sequence (DNA): TGTGCCAGCAGCTTGGTCCTCATGAGCTCCTACAATGAGCAGTTCTTC. This encodes CASSLVLMSSYNEQFF. The V gene is TRBV5-6, the J gene TRBJ2-1, with unresolved D. The CDR3 is made up of 16 amino acids. V lost 0 bases to trimming and J lost 0 bases, with 10 bases between them. Germline lookup yields CDR1 SGHDT and CDR2 YYEEEE.

This clonotype was detected only a few times. This chain joins TRBV12-3 or TRBV12-4 and TRBJ2-5, with TRBD2 matching over 8 bases. CDR3 length: 16 residues. V lost 1 base, J lost 1 base, and 5 bases stayed unmatched. The CDR3 sequence is CASSLVPAGAQETQYF. The CDR3 bases are TGTGCCAGCAGTTTAGTTCCAGCGGGGGCCCAAGAGACCCAGTACTTC.

As regards this clonotype: Mismatch with germline at one junction end may stem from a read error. The chain recombines TRBV3-1 with TRBJ2-7, with 10 bases fitting TRBD2. The germline V gene encodes CDR1 LGHDT and CDR2 YNNKEL (reference sequence). This CDR3 is built from 14 residues. As DNA, the CDR3 is TGTGCCAGCAACCAAGCGGGAGGGCCCTACGAGCAGTACTTC. It codes for CASNQAGGPYEQYF.

This clonotype was seen repeatedly, ten times or more. The chain has TRBV6-1 and TRBJ1-6; no firm D call. Germline V gives CDR1 MNHNS, CDR2 SASEGT. CDR3 length: 15 amino acids. Trimming took off 7 bases at V and 8 bases at J, with 18 bases between the two ends. The CDR3, as DNA: TGTGCCAGCACCGACGCCTCGGGCTGGGATTCACCCCTCCACTTT. Translation: CASTDASGWDSPLHF.

V and J are TRBV3-1 and TRBJ2-7; no clear D gene. V lost 4 bases to trimming and J lost 0 bases, with 10 bases between them. Per germline, CDR1 LGHDT and CDR2 YNNKEL (reference sequence). CDR3 size: 14 residues. CDR3 loop: CASSPGPTSYEQYF. The DNA of the CDR3 is TGTGCCAGCAGCCCGGGCCCCACCTCCTACGAGCAGTACTTC.

The gene calls are TRBV29-1 and TRBJ2-1; 7 bases match TRBD1. CDR1 is SQVTM, CDR2 ANQGSEA, per germline. The J segment lost 7 bases and the V segment lost 5 bases, leaving 11 bases of the junction unmatched. The CDR3 totals 14 residues. The CDR3 DNA reads as TGCAGCGTTCCAAGGACAGGTCTCCCTAATGAGCAGTTCTTC. Its translation: CSVPRTGLPNEQFF.

The chain uses TRBV28 and TRBJ1-1; no firm D call. CDR1 MDHEN and CDR2 SYDVKM come from the germline V gene. The CDR3 runs 12 residues. Trimming cost V 8 bases and J 8 bases, with 15 bases left between them. The CDR3 nucleotides read TGTGCCAGCCGCCACCCCGGAGGGGAAGCTTTCTTT. This translates into CASRHPGGEAFF.